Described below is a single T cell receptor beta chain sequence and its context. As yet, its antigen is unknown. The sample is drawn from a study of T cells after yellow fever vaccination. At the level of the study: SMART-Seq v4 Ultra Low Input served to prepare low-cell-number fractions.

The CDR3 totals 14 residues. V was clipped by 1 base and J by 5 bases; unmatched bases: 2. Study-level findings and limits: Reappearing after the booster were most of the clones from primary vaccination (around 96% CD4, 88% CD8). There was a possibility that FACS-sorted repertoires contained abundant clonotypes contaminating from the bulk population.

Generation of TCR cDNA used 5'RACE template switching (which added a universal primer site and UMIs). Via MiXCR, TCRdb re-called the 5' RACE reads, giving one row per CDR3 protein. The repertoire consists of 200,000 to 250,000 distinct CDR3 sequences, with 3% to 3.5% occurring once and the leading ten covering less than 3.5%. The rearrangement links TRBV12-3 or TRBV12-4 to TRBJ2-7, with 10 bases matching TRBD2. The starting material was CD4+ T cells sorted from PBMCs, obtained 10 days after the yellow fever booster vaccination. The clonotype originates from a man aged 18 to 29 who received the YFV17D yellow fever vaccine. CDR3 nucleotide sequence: TGTGCCAGCAGTTTAGATAGCGGGGGGAACGAGCAGTACTTC. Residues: CASSLDSGGNEQYF.